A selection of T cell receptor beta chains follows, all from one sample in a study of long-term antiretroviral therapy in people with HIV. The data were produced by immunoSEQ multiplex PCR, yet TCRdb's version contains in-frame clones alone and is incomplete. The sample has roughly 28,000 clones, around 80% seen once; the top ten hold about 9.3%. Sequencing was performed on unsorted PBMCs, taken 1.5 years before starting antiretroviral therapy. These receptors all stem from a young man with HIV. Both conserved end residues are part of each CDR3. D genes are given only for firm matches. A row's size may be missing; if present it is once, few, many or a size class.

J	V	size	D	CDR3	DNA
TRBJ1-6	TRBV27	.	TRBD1	CASSTYYPGTENSPLHF	TGTGCCAGCAGTACCTACTATCCCGGGACAGAAAATTCACCCCTCCACTTT
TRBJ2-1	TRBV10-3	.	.	CAISDGAGLDSYNEQFF	TGTGCCATCAGTGATGGGGCTGGGCTGGACTCCTACAATGAGCAGTTCTTC
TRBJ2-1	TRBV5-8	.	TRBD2	CASSPGWAGGPRNEQFF	TGTGCCAGCAGCCCGGGCTGGGCGGGAGGGCCGAGGAATGAGCAGTTCTTC
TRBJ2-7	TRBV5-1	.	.	CASSLVGRGRHEQYF	TGCGCCAGCAGCTTGGTGGGCAGGGGCAGGCACGAGCAGTACTTC
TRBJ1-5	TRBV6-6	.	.	CASSYSPSQPQHF	TGTGCCAGCAGTTATTCCCCCTCACAGCCCCAGCATTTT
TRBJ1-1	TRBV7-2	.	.	CASSPLGGRTEAFF	TGTGCCAGCAGCCCCCTTGGAGGAAGGACTGAAGCTTTCTTT
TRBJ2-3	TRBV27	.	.	CASSYLGRATDTQYF	TGTGCCAGCAGTTATCTAGGCAGGGCCACAGATACGCAGTATTTT
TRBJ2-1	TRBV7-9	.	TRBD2	CASSLPTSGRFEQFF	TGTGCCAGCAGCCTTCCTACTAGCGGGAGGTTTGAGCAGTTCTTC
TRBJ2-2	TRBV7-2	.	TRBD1	CASSLVAGGAGGELFF	TGTGCCAGCAGCTTAGTGGCAGGGGGCGCCGGAGGGGAGCTGTTTTTT
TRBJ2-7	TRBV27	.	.	CASSLSRHYEQYF	TGTGCCAGCAGTTTATCCCGACATTACGAGCAGTACTTC
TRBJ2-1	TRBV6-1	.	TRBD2	CASSEASGALAGYNEQFF	TGTGCCAGCAGTGAAGCGTCGGGGGCGCTAGCGGGTTACAATGAGCAGTTCTTC
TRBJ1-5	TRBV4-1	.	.	CASSQDPNRGNQPQHF	TGCGCCAGCAGCCAAGATCCCAACAGGGGCAATCAGCCCCAGCATTTT
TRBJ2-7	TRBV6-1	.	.	CASSATGLNYEQYF	TGTGCCAGCAGTGCCACGGGGTTAAACTACGAGCAGTACTTC
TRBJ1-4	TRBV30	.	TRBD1	CAYRPGQGRLFF	TGTGCCTACCGGCCGGGACAGGGCAGACTGTTTTTT
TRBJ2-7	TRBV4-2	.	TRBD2	CASSQDPSSGSEQYF	TGTGCCAGCAGCCAAGATCCTTCTAGCGGGAGCGAGCAGTACTTC
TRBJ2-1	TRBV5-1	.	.	CASSFGNEQFF	TGCGCCAGCAGCTTTGGCAATGAGCAGTTCTTC
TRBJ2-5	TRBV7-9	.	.	CASSPAVYVETQYF	TGTGCCAGCAGCCCGGCGGTATACGTTGAGACCCAGTACTTC
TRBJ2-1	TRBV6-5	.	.	CASSLLGGEQFF	TGTGCCAGCAGTTTACTAGGTGGTGAGCAGTTCTTC
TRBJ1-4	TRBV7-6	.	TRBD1	CASSRYRGSINEKLFF	TGTGCCAGCAGCCGTTACAGGGGGAGCATTAATGAAAAACTGTTTTTT
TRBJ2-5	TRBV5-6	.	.	CASSSRGMVGETQYF	TGTGCCAGCAGCTCCAGGGGAATGGTGGGAGAGACCCAGTACTTC
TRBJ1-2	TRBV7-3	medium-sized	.	CASSLDSGSGGYTF	TGTGCCAGCAGCTTAGATTCAGGATCAGGTGGCTACACCTTC
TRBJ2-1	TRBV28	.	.	CASSYFVNEQFF	TGTGCCAGCAGTTATTTTGTAAATGAGCAGTTCTTC
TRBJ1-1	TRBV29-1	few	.	CIATFQQYTEAFF	TGCATCGCCACCTTTCAACAGTACACTGAAGCTTTCTTT
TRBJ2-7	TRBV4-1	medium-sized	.	CASSQEAGIEQYF	TGCGCCAGCAGCCAAGAGGCGGGTATCGAGCAGTACTTC
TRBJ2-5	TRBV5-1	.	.	CASSFGVQETQYF	TGCGCCAGCAGCTTTGGGGTCCAAGAGACCCAGTACTTC
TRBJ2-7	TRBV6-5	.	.	CASSYDPYEQYF	TGTGCCAGCAGTTACGACCCCTACGAGCAGTACTTC
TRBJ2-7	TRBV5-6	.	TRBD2	CASSILTSSGEQYF	TGTGCCAGCAGCATCCTGACTAGCTCCGGCGAGCAGTACTTC
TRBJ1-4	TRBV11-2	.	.	CASSSLRGGRANEKLFF	TGTGCCAGCAGCTCACTCCGAGGAGGGCGCGCTAATGAAAAACTGTTTTTT
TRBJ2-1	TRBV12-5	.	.	CASGLDLYNEQFF	TGTGCTAGTGGCCTGGACCTCTACAATGAGCAGTTCTTC
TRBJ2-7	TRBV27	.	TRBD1	CASSSGQSYEQYF	TGTGCCAGCAGTTCGGGACAGAGCTACGAGCAGTACTTC
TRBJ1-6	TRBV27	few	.	CASSFQTNSPLHF	TGTGCCAGCAGTTTCCAGACCAATTCACCCCTCCACTTT
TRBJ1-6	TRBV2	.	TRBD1	CASTQGQANSPLHF	TGTGCCAGCACGCAGGGACAGGCAAATTCACCCCTCCACTTT
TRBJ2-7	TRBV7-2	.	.	CASSPRVGLANLYEQYF	TGTGCCAGCAGCCCCAGGGTGGGGCTAGCGAATCTCTACGAGCAGTACTTC
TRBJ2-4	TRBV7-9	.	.	CASSPEAARGHKNIQYF	TGTGCCAGCAGCCCCGAGGCCGCCAGGGGACACAAAAACATTCAGTACTTC
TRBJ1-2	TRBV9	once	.	CASSGRGGYTF	TGTGCCAGCAGCGGCAGGGGTGGCTACACCTTC
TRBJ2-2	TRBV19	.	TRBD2	CASSNREASGTGELFF	TGTGCCAGTAGTAACCGGGAGGCTAGCGGGACCGGGGAGCTGTTTTTT
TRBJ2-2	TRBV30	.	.	CAWSPGLFGELFF	TGTGCCTGGAGCCCCGGACTATTCGGGGAGCTGTTTTTT
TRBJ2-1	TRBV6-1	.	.	CASRAVESYNEQFF	TGTGCCAGCAGAGCAGTCGAATCCTACAATGAGCAGTTCTTC
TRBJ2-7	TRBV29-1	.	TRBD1	CSVQRQGAYEQYF	TGCAGCGTCCAACGACAGGGAGCCTACGAGCAGTACTTC
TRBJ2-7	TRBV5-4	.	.	CASSFYQVGEQYF	TGTGCCAGCAGCTTTTATCAGGTGGGCGAGCAGTACTTC
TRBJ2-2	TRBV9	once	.	CASSVYEGRTGELFF	TGTGCCAGCAGCGTATACGAGGGACGCACCGGGGAGCTGTTTTTT
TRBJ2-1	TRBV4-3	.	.	CASSQGWRASYNEQFF	TGCGCCAGCAGCCAAGGTTGGCGGGCCTCCTACAATGAGCAGTTCTTC